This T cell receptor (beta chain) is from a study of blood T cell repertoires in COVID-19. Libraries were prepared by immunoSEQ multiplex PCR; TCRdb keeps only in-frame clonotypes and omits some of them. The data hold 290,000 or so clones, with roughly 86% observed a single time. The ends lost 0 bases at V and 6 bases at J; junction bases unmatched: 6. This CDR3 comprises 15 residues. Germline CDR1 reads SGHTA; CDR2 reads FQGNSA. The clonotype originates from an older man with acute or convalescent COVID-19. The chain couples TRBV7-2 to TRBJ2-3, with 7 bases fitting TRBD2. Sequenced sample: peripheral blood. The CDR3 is CASSLALGGGDTQYF. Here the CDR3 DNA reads TGTGCCAGCAGCTTAGCCCTGGGGGGGGGTGATACGCAGTATTTT.